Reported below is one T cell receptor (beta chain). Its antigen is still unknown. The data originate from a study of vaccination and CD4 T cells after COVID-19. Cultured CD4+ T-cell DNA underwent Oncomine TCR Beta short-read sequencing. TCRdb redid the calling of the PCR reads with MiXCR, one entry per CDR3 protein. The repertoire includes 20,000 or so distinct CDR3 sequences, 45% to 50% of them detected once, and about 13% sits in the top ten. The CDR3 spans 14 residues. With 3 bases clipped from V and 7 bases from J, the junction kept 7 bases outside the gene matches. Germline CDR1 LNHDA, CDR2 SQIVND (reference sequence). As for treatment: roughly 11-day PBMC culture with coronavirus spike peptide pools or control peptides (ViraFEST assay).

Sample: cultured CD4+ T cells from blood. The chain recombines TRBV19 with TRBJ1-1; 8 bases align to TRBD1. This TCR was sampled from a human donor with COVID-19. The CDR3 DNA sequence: TGTGCCAGTAGTATTCCCAGGGGGCAAAGTGAAGCTTTCTTT. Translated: CASSIPRGQSEAFF.